The 5 T cell receptor beta chains listed next were all sequenced from one sample in a study of blood T cell repertoires in COVID-19. Profiled with immunoSEQ multiplex PCR; TCRdb holds only in-frame clones, not every one. The data contain tens of thousands of clones, 75% to 90% of them seen just once; the ten biggest clones take up roughly an eighth. Sequenced sample: peripheral blood. These receptors were obtained from a woman aged 60-70 years with active COVID-19.

The chain combines TRBV23-1 with TRBJ2-1, with 8 bases lining up with TRBD2. TRBV23-1 is noted as an ORF with a role that remains uncertain. Germline trimming cut 10 bases from V and 8 bases from J; bases unmatched to any gene: 28. The CDR3 contains 19 residues. The CDR3 loop is CANKRNQRGLIGLLDEQFF. CDR3 DNA: TGCGCCAACAAAAGAAACCAGCGGGGGCTAATCGGCCTACTTGATGAGCAGTTCTTC.

The chain joins TRBV5-6 to TRBJ1-3, with D perhaps TRBD1 (5 bases). Trimming removed 2 bases from V and 0 bases from J, with 12 bases in between. The CDR3 runs to 16 residues. Looked up from germline, CDR1 is SGHDT and CDR2 is YYEEEE. CDR3 sequence (DNA): TGTGCCAGCAGCTTACCAGGGTCGAGCTCTGGAAACACCATATATTTT. This codes for CASSLPGSSSGNTIYF.

The rearrangement joins TRBV12-3 or TRBV12-4 to TRBJ1-1, with 7 nucleotides matching TRBD1. The CDR3 totals 13 residues. The V gene end was trimmed by 5 bases and the J gene end by 1 base; junction bases not matched to a gene: 1. The CDR3 loop reads CASSRTGNTEAFF. The CDR3 DNA follows: TGTGCCAGCAGTAGGACAGGGAACACTGAAGCTTTCTTT.

This chain connects TRBV4-1 to TRBJ1-5, with D possibly being TRBD1 (6 bases). This CDR3 has 16 amino acids. From germline, CDR1 is MGHRA and CDR2 YSYEKL. V lost 0 bases to trimming and J lost 2 bases, with 11 bases between them. CDR3 sequence (DNA): TGCGCCAGCAGCCAAGACACAGGGTTCGGCAATCAGCCCCAGCATTTT. Protein product: CASSQDTGFGNQPQHF.

The chain couples TRBV19 to TRBJ1-2; 8 bases agree with TRBD1. Germline-derived CDR1 and CDR2 are LNHDA and SQIVND (reference sequence). This CDR3 has 16 amino acids. J was trimmed by 1 base and V by 5 bases; bases with no gene match: 9. The CDR3 region has the DNA TGTGCCAGTAGTTTCCAGGGGGCAGGACTTAACTATGGCTACACCTTC. Translated, it gives CASSFQGAGLNYGYTF.